A single sample is the source of the 8 T cell receptor beta chains below, sequenced in a study of T cells in Graves' hyperthyroidism and ophthalmopathy. Authors of the study amplified TCR beta CDR3 regions from RNA transcripts. The primer set for the first-round RT-PCR of the TCR CDR3 was HTBI. TCRdb reanalysed the multiplex PCR reads using MiXCR and keeps one entry per CDR3 protein. The sample includes some 400,000 distinct CDR3 sequences, 15% to 20% of them seen just once. Material for sequencing was blood. The receptors here all came from a woman aged 18-29 years with Graves' hyperthyroidism.

This clonotype was seen more than once but under ten times. Since a much larger clone is just one base distant, this may be a read error. The CDR3 does not close with the conserved phenylalanine or tryptophan, likely indicating a read error. The chain joins TRBV6-1 to TRBJ2-2; TRBD1 is a possible D gene (7 bases). Trimming pared 9 bases from V and 4 bases from J, leaving 21 bases between. This CDR3 contains 16 residues. CDR1 is MNHNS, CDR2 SASEGT, per germline. Here the CDR3 reads CASYVGGGEGTGELFL. CDR3 nucleotides: TGTGCCAGTTATGTCGGAGGGGGCGAAGGCACCGGGGAGCTGTTTTTG.

This clonotype has a count of ten or more. The chain links TRBV12-3 or TRBV12-4 to TRBJ2-5; D call uncertain. Trimming stripped 6 bases from V and 5 bases from J, with 13 bases between. CDR3 length: 13 amino acids. CDR3 in amino acids: CASSLHGWETQYF. The CDR3 DNA reads TGTGCCAGCAGCCTTCACGGGTGGGAGACCCAGTACTTC.

There are many counts of this clonotype. V and J are TRBV28 and TRBJ1-5; maybe TRBD1 (6 bases). The CDR3 has 16 amino acids. Germline CDR1 and CDR2: MDHEN and SYDVKM. The ends were cut back, 7 bases at V and 2 bases at J, with 18 bases in the middle. Here the CDR3 reads CASTSVQGLGNQPQHF. In DNA form, the CDR3 reads TGTGCCAGCACCTCCGTACAGGGCTTGGGCAATCAGCCCCAGCATTTT.

In this sample, this clonotype turned up many times. The chain joins TRBV19 to TRBJ1-2, with TRBD1 matching over 7 bases. CDR1 LNHDA and CDR2 SQIVND come from the germline V gene (reference sequence). CDR3 length: 17 residues. V gave up 8 bases and J gave up 0 bases; unmatched junction bases: 15. The CDR3 DNA is TGTGCCAGTGTCGGGACAGCACCCTATCGGGCTAACTATGGCTACACCTTC. Amino acids: CASVGTAPYRANYGYTF.

V usage is TRBV6-1 and J usage is TRBJ2-7; 11 bases are shared with TRBD1. The CDR3 is 15 residues long. The germline CDR1 and CDR2 sequences are MNHNS and SASEGT. V was pared by 5 bases and J by 6 bases, with 9 bases of the junction left unmatched. The CDR3 DNA is TGTGCCAGCAGTCTCGCGGGACAGGGGGGAGGCGAGCAGTACTTC. Translated, it gives CASSLAGQGGGEQYF.

This clonotype has a count of ten or more. The V gene is TRBV20-1, the J gene TRBJ2-7; tentative D call: TRBD1 (5 bases). This CDR3 has 14 amino acids. The germline V gene has CDR1 DFQATT and CDR2 SNEGSKA (reference sequence). Trimming left V 3 bases short and J 2 bases short, with 14 bases between. CDR3 DNA: TGCAGTGCTAGGAGCAGGGCAGGGACCTACGAGCAGTACTTC. Protein sequence: CSARSRAGTYEQYF.

This clonotype was seen many times. The genes are TRBV4-1 and TRBJ2-2; TRBD2 might be the D (6 bases). Germline assignment: CDR1 MGHRA and CDR2 YSYEKL. V shed 2 bases and J shed 2 bases, with 12 bases lying between them. This CDR3 region has 16 residues. The CDR3 nucleotides read TGCGCCAGCAGCCAACTCTGGGGGACTAACACCGGGGAGCTGTTTTTT. Its protein product is CASSQLWGTNTGELFF.

This clonotype was seen at least ten times. The V and J genes are TRBV10-3 and TRBJ2-7; TRBD1 is a possible D gene (6 bases). The CDR3 is made up of 13 amino acids. V lost 6 bases to trimming and J lost 5 bases, with 14 bases between them. Germline CDR1 ENHRY, CDR2 SYGVKD. CDR3 bases: TGTGCCATCAGGGAGCAGGGGCCCGACGAGCAGTACTTC. As protein: CAIREQGPDEQYF.